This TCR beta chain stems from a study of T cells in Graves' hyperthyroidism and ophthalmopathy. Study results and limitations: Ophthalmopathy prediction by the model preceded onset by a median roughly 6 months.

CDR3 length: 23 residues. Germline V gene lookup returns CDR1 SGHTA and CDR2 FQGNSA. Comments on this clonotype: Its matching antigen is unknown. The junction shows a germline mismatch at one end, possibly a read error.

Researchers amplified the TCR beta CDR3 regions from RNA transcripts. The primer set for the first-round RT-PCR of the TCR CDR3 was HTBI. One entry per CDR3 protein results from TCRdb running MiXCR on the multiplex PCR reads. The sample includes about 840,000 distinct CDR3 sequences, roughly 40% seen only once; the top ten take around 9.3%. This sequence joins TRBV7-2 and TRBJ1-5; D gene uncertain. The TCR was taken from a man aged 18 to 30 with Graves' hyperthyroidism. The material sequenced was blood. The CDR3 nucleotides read TGTGCCACCAGCTCCTCTGGGGTTTGCCACACTCATGATGCACTGTGTAGCAATCAGCCCCAGCATTTT. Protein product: CATSSSGVCHTHDALCSNQPQHF.